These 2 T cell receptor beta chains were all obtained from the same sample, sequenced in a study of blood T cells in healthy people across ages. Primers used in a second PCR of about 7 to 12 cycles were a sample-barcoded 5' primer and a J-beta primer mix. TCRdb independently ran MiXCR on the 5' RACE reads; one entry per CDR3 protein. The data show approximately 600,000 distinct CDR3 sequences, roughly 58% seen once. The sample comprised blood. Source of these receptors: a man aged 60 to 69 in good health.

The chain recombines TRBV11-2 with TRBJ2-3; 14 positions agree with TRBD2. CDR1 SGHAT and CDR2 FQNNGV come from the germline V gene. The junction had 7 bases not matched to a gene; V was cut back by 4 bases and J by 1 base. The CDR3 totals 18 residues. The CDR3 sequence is CASSSSTSGGAGTDTQYF. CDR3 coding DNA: TGTGCCAGCAGCTCCTCGACTAGCGGGGGGGCTGGCACAGATACGCAGTATTTT.

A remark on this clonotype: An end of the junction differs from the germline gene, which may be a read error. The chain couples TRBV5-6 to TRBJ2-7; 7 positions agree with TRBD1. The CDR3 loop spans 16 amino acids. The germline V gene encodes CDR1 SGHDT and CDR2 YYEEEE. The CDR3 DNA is TGTGCCAGCAGCTCCCTCGACAGGGTCTTCTCCTACGAGCGGTACTTC. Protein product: CASSSLDRVFSYERYF.